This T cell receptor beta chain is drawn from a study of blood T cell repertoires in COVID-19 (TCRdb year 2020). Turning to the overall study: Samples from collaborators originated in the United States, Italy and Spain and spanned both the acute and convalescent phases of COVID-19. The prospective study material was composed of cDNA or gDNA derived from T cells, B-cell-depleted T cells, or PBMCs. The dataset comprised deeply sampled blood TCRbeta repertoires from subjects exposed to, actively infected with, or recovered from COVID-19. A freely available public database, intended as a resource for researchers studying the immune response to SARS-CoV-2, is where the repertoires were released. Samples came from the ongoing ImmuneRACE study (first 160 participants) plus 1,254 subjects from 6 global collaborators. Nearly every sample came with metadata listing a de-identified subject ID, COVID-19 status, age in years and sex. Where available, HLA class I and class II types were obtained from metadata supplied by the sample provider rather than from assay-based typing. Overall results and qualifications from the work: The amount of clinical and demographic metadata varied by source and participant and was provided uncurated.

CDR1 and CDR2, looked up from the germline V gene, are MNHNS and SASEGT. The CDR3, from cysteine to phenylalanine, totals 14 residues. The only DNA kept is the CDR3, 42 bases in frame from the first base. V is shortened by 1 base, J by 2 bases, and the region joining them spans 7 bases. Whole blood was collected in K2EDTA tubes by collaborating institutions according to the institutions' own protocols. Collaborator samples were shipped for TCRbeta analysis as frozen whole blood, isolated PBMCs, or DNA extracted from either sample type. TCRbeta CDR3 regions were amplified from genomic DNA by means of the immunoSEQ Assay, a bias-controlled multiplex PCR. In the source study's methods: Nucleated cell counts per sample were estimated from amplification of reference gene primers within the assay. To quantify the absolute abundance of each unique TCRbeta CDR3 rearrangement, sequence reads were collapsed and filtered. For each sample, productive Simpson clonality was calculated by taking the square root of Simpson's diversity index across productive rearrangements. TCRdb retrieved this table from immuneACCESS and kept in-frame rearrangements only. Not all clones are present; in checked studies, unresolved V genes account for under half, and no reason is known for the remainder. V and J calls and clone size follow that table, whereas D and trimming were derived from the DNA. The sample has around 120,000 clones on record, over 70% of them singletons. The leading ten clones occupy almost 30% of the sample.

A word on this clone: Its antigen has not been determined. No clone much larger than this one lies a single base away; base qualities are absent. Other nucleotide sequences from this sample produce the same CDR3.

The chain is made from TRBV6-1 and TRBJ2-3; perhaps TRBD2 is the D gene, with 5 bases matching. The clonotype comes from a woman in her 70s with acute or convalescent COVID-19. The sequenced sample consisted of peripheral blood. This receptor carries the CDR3 CASSEGGNTDTQYF. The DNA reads TGTGCCAGCAGTGAAGGAGGGAACACAGATACGCAGTATTTT.